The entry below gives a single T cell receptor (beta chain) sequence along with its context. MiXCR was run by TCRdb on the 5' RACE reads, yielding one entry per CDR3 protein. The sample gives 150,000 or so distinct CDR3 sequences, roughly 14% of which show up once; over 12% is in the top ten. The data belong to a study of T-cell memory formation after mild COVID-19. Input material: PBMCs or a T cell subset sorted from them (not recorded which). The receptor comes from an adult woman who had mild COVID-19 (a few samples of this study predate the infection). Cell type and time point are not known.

CDR3 bases: TGCAGTGCTCCCCGACTTAGATCAAACATTCAGTACTTC. Translated: CSAPRLRSNIQYF. This chain connects TRBV20-1 to TRBJ2-4, with D hard to call. In germline, CDR1 is DFQATT, CDR2 SNEGSKA (reference sequence). The CDR3 runs to 13 residues. The V end lost 5 bases, the J end lost 6 bases, and 14 bases lay between the germline ends.